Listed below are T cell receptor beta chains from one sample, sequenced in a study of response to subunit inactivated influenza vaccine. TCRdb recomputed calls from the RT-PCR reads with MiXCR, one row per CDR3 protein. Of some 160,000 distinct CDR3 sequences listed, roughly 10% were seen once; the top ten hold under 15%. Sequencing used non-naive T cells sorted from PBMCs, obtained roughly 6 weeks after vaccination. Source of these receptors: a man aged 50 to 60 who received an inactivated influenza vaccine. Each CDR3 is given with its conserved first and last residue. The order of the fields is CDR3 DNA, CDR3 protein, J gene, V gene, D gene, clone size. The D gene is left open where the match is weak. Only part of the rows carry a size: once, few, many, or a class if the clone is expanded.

CDR3nt: TGCAGTGCTCCCACCCCGCGGGGGCTCAATGAGCAGTTCTTC
CDR3aa: CSAPTPRGLNEQFF
j_gene: TRBJ2-1
v_gene: TRBV20-1
d_gene: .
abundance: .

CDR3nt: TGCAGCGGGTTGGAGGAGACCCAGTACTTC
CDR3aa: CSGLEETQYF
j_gene: TRBJ2-5
v_gene: TRBV29-1
d_gene: .
abundance: once

CDR3nt: TGTGCCAGCAGCTTAGAGGCAGTCATGAACACTGAAGCTTTCTTT
CDR3aa: CASSLEAVMNTEAFF
j_gene: TRBJ1-1
v_gene: TRBV7-8
d_gene: .
abundance: many

CDR3nt: TGTGCCAGCAGTGAAGCGAGGGCATGGTATGGCTACACCTTC
CDR3aa: CASSEARAWYGYTF
j_gene: TRBJ1-2
v_gene: TRBV6-1
d_gene: .
abundance: .

CDR3nt: TGCGCCAGCAGCAGAGGAGGCGAGCAGTACTTC
CDR3aa: CASSRGGEQYF
j_gene: TRBJ2-7
v_gene: TRBV4-3
d_gene: .
abundance: .

CDR3nt: TGTGCCAGCAGTTACTCGATAGGAGCCGGGACAAGGGGGAAGGCGCAGTATTTT
CDR3aa: CASSYSIGAGTRGKAQYF
j_gene: TRBJ2-3
v_gene: TRBV6-2/TRBV6-3
d_gene: .
abundance: many

CDR3nt: TGCGCCAGCAGCCGGCAAACAGGGAGCTATGAGACCCAGTACTTC
CDR3aa: CASSRQTGSYETQYF
j_gene: TRBJ2-5
v_gene: TRBV4-3
d_gene: .
abundance: few

CDR3nt: TGCGCCAGCAGCTTGGGCAGGGCGCAAGAGACCCAGTACTTC
CDR3aa: CASSLGRAQETQYF
j_gene: TRBJ2-5
v_gene: TRBV5-1
d_gene: .
abundance: few

CDR3nt: TGTGCCAGCAGCTTTAGTGGTACAGATACGCAGTATTTT
CDR3aa: CASSFSGTDTQYF
j_gene: TRBJ2-3
v_gene: TRBV11-2
d_gene: .
abundance: many

CDR3nt: TGTGCCAGCAGCTTGTTCAACAATCAGCCCCAGCATTTT
CDR3aa: CASSLFNNQPQHF
j_gene: TRBJ1-5
v_gene: TRBV11-2
d_gene: .
abundance: .

CDR3nt: TGTGCCAGCAACTACCCCCGGGACAGCCACACCATATATTTT
CDR3aa: CASNYPRDSHTIYF
j_gene: TRBJ1-3
v_gene: TRBV5-6
d_gene: TRBD1
abundance: .

CDR3nt: TGTGCCAGCAGCCCTCACGCGAACGAGCAGTACTTC
CDR3aa: CASSPHANEQYF
j_gene: TRBJ2-7
v_gene: TRBV7-9
d_gene: .
abundance: .

CDR3nt: TGCGCCAGCAGCACGAAAGGGGGCACTAATGAAAAACTGTTTTTT
CDR3aa: CASSTKGGTNEKLFF
j_gene: TRBJ1-4
v_gene: TRBV5-1
d_gene: TRBD1
abundance: many

CDR3nt: TGTGCCAGCAGTTTTAGGGCTAGCGGGGGAGATACGCAGTATTTT
CDR3aa: CASSFRASGGDTQYF
j_gene: TRBJ2-3
v_gene: TRBV12-3/TRBV12-4
d_gene: TRBD2
abundance: many

CDR3nt: TGTGCCAGCAGCCTATTGGACCGGAACACCGGGGAGCTGTTTTTT
CDR3aa: CASSLLDRNTGELFF
j_gene: TRBJ2-2
v_gene: TRBV28
d_gene: .
abundance: once

CDR3nt: TGTGCCAGCAGCCTCGGAGGGCTAGATACGCAGTATTTT
CDR3aa: CASSLGGLDTQYF
j_gene: TRBJ2-3
v_gene: TRBV7-7
d_gene: .
abundance: few

CDR3nt: TGTGCCAGCAGCTTTGGACTAGCGGGGGACGATTCCTACGAGCAGTACTTC
CDR3aa: CASSFGLAGDDSYEQYF
j_gene: TRBJ2-7
v_gene: TRBV7-2
d_gene: TRBD2
abundance: few

CDR3nt: TGCAGCGCTTCTGCCACAGGACAGGGGTTTTCCGGGGAGCTGTTTTTT
CDR3aa: CSASATGQGFSGELFF
j_gene: TRBJ2-2
v_gene: TRBV29-1
d_gene: TRBD1
abundance: many

CDR3nt: TGTGCCAGCAGCTTGGCCGAGTGGGGCAATGAGCAGTTCTTC
CDR3aa: CASSLAEWGNEQFF
j_gene: TRBJ2-1
v_gene: TRBV5-4
d_gene: .
abundance: few

CDR3nt: TGTGCCAGCAGCTCCGGGTTCACAGATACGCAGTATTTT
CDR3aa: CASSSGFTDTQYF
j_gene: TRBJ2-3
v_gene: TRBV11-1
d_gene: .
abundance: few

CDR3nt: TGCAGTGCTAGTCTCCCGGGACAGGGCAACACTGAAGCTTTCTTT
CDR3aa: CSASLPGQGNTEAFF
j_gene: TRBJ1-1
v_gene: TRBV20-1
d_gene: TRBD1
abundance: .